This paragraph covers one TCR beta chain sequence. This sample stems from a study of T-cell reconstitution after alpha-beta-depleted transplantation in children. Using unique molecular identifiers, the investigators prepared the TCRbeta library. TCRdb ran MiXCR on the PCR reads and lists one entry per CDR3 protein. This sample has around 96,000 distinct CDR3 sequences, with 12% found just once. The J segment lost 4 bases and the V segment lost 8 bases, leaving 5 bases of the junction unmatched. Looked up from germline, CDR1 is SQVTM and CDR2 is ANQGSEA. The CDR3 covers 12 residues. The TCR comes from a human donor who donated a stem cell graft to a child with inherited bone marrow failure. The chain employs TRBV29-1 and TRBJ2-3, with 8 bases lining up with TRBD2. The sample consisted of PBMCs from the stem cell graft donor, taken from the stem cell graft. CDR3 residues: CSLAGIADTQYF. CDR3 in DNA: TGCAGCTTAGCGGGAATCGCAGATACGCAGTATTTT.